The next 23 T cell receptor beta chains were all read from a single sample in a study of T cell repertoires in cytomegalovirus infection (dated by TCRdb to the late 2010s). Sequencing was carried out with an Illumina HiSeq 1500. TCRdb reprocessing: public reads trimmed at Q25 with fastp, clones called with MiXCR, in-frame beta chains kept. One record per CDR3 amino acid sequence lists the most common genes and DNA. The sample table shows a few hundred thousand distinct CDR3 sequences, and approximately 22% are seen once. The ten largest clones take up roughly 18% of the sample. The source material was CD8+ T cells from PBMCs. These receptor sequences come from a human donor in good health (CMV status not recorded). Some clones in this sample may be carry-over from other donors' samples.

The table lists this clonotype with many counts. This chain links TRBV7-9 with TRBJ2-7, with D possibly matching TRBD2 (6 bases). The ends were cut back, 5 bases at V and 7 bases at J, with 12 bases in the middle. Per the germline V gene, CDR1 is SEHNR and CDR2 is FQNEAQ (reference sequence). There are 12 residues in the CDR3. The CDR3 loop reads CASSPLGGEQYF. CDR3 DNA: TGTGCCAGCAGCCCTCTCGGAGGGGAGCAGTACTTC.

The genes are TRBV7-6 and TRBJ1-1; D ambiguous. The V end lost 5 bases, the J end lost 4 bases, and 11 bases lay between the germline ends. Germline CDR1 reads SGHVS; CDR2 reads FNYEAQ. CDR3 size: 13 residues. CDR3 nucleotides: TGTGCCAGCAGCCTGCTGCGGGGCACTGAAGCTTTCTTT. It encodes CASSLLRGTEAFF.

This clonotype was observed a handful of times. Here the CDR3 reads CASSPTPSGGPRDTQYF. The CDR3 nucleotides are TGTGCCAGCAGCCCAACCCCTAGCGGGGGGCCCAGAGATACGCAGTATTTT. The chain couples TRBV14 to TRBJ2-3; 11 nucleotides agree with TRBD2. Germline V CDR1 and CDR2: SGHDN, FVKESK. The CDR3 runs 17 residues. Trimming cost V 4 bases and J 5 bases; bases outside gene matches: 11.

In this sample, this clonotype turned up a few times. The chain is built from TRBV15 and TRBJ1-5; D remains ambiguous. Germline values: CDR1 LNHNV, CDR2 YYDKDF (reference sequence). The length of the CDR3 is 16 residues. With 3 bases removed from V and 1 base from J, the gap between germline ends came to 13 bases. CDR3 coding DNA: TGTGCCACCAGCAGCGACACGGGGTTAAGCAATCAGCCCCAGCATTTT. It codes for CATSSDTGLSNQPQHF.

The CDR3 nucleotides are TGTGCCAGCCCCGCGGGACAGGTGAACACTGAAGCTTTCTTT. Translating it yields CASPAGQVNTEAFF. The rearrangement links TRBV2 to TRBJ1-1; 8 nucleotides align to TRBD1. Germline V gene lookup returns CDR1 SNHLY and CDR2 FYNNEI. V was clipped by 8 bases and J by 0 bases; unmatched bases: 5. This CDR3 is 14 amino acids long. Full variable domain (outside the CDR3, taken from reference TRBV2 and TRBJ1-1): EPEVTQTPSHQVTQMGQEVILRCVPISNHLYFYWYRQILGQKVEFLVSFYNNEISEKSEIFDDQFSVERPDGSNFTLKIRSTKLEDSAMYFCASPAGQVNTEAFFGQGTRLTVV.

CDR3 nucleotides: TGTGCCAGCAGTCCTACCAAGTTTAGCGAAGAAGCTTTCTTT. Translating it yields CASSPTKFSEEAFF. This rearrangement joins TRBV28 to TRBJ1-1; D uncertain. V shed 5 bases and J shed 8 bases, with 18 bases lying between them. The germline gives CDR1 MDHEN, CDR2 SYDVKM. The CDR3 length is 14 residues.

The V call is TRBV20-1, the J call TRBJ2-1; 8 nucleotides line up with TRBD2. The CDR3 contains 16 residues. The ends lost 6 bases at V and 3 bases at J; junction bases unmatched: 13. Germline lookup yields CDR1 DFQATT and CDR2 SNEGSKA (reference sequence). CDR3 in amino acids: CSATAGASLNYNEQFF. As DNA, the CDR3 is TGCAGTGCCACAGCGGGGGCCTCATTAAACTACAATGAGCAGTTCTTC.

The J gene is TRBJ2-5, the V gene TRBV5-1; D gene unclear. The V gene's germline CDR1 is SGHRS and CDR2 YFSETQ. The CDR3 spans 15 residues. V lost 3 bases to trimming and J lost 2 bases, with 14 bases between them. CDR3 nucleotide sequence: TGCGCCAGCAGCTCCGGACCGATCCAACAAGAGACCCAGTACTTC. It is translated as CASSSGPIQQETQYF.

The sample holds a few counts of this clonotype. The chain joins TRBV20-1 to TRBJ2-1, with TRBD1 identical over 12 bases. The trim removed 5 bases at V and 7 bases at J, leaving 3 bases unmatched. The CDR3 extends over 13 amino acids. CDR1 and CDR2 from the germline V gene are DFQATT and SNEGSKA (reference sequence). The DNA of the CDR3 is TGCAGTGCTCGGGACAGGGGGCATAATGAGCAGTTCTTC. Its translation is CSARDRGHNEQFF.

This clonotype was recorded at least ten times. The chain is built from TRBV7-8 and TRBJ1-5; D might be TRBD1 (6 bases). Germline V lookup: CDR1 SGHVS, CDR2 FQNEAQ. This CDR3 contains 15 residues. V was trimmed by 4 bases and J by 3 bases, leaving 13 bases between them. The CDR3 reads CASSSLWGLNQPQHF. The DNA for the CDR3 is TGTGCCAGCAGCTCGTTGTGGGGGCTCAATCAGCCCCAGCATTTT.

In its sample, this clonotype was seen many times. The chain carries TRBV7-8 and TRBJ2-2; D is uncertain. Germline lookup yields CDR1 SGHVS and CDR2 FQNEAQ. Trimming removed 0 bases from V and 3 bases from J, with 5 bases in between. The CDR3 length is 14 residues. CDR3 region: CASSLAGYTGELFF. As DNA, the CDR3 is TGTGCCAGCAGCTTAGCGGGGTACACCGGGGAGCTGTTTTTT.

This clonotype was found a few times. The rearrangement uses TRBV12-5 and TRBJ2-7; D is ambiguous. The germline CDR1 and CDR2 sequences are LGHNT and FRNRAP. The CDR3 is 15 residues long. Deletions cut 0 bases from V and 5 bases from J, with 14 bases between. The CDR3 DNA reads TGTGCTAGTGGTTTGGTACCTCTAGGCAGCGACGAGCAGTACTTC. Translated: CASGLVPLGSDEQYF.

By sample share, this clonotype is medium-sized. V gene TRBV7-8 combines with J gene TRBJ1-3; D ambiguous. CDR1 and CDR2 (germline): SGHVS, FQNEAQ. V gave up 4 bases and J gave up 2 bases, with 15 bases separating them. The CDR3 is made up of 16 amino acids. The CDR3 bases are TGTGCCAGCAGCTCCCCCCGAGGTGTAGCTGGAAACACCATATATTTT. Encoded protein: CASSSPRGVAGNTIYF. Based on the CDR3 plus reference TRBV7-8 and TRBJ1-3, the full variable domain is GAGVSQSPRYKVAKRGQDVALRCDPISGHVSLFWYQQALGQGPEFLTYFQNEAQLDKSGLPSDRFFAERPEGSVSTLKIQRTQQEDSAVYLCASSSPRGVAGNTIYFGEGSWLTVV.

V and J are TRBV5-4 and TRBJ2-1, with TRBD2 as a possible D gene (5 bases). This CDR3 spans 12 amino acids. Germline loops: CDR1 SGHNT, CDR2 YYREEE (reference sequence). V gave up 0 bases and J gave up 9 bases, with 7 bases separating them. The CDR3, as DNA: TGTGCCAGCAGCTTGGACGAGGGTGAGCAGTTCTTC. Its protein product is CASSLDEGEQFF.

A word on this clonotype: A clone one base away is much larger, so this may be a read error. The CDR3 does not end in the conserved phenylalanine or tryptophan, so this is likely a read error. This chain uses TRBV7-2 with TRBJ2-3; D gene uncertain. V was cut by 6 bases and J by 3 bases, with 4 bases left in between. The CDR3 is 11 residues long. Germline-derived CDR1 and CDR2 are SGHTA and FQGNSA. The CDR3 here is CASRATDTQYS. The CDR3 DNA sequence: TGTGCCAGCAGGGCGACAGATACGCAGTATTCT.

In its sample, this clonotype was seen a few times. CDR3 amino acids: CASSYPSGGEHANTGELFF. CDR3 nucleotide sequence: TGTGCCAGCAGCTACCCTAGCGGGGGGGAGCATGCGAACACCGGGGAGCTGTTTTTT. The chain employs TRBV5-5 and TRBJ2-2, with 12 bases lining up with TRBD2. Germline V gene data show CDR1 as SGHKS and CDR2 as YYEKEE (reference sequence). This CDR3 contains 19 residues. After removal of 3 bases from V and 0 bases from J, the junction contained 9 bases not matched to a gene.

This clonotype was detected a few times. The V gene is TRBV5-1, the J gene TRBJ1-1, with D perhaps matching TRBD1 (5 bases). Deletions cut 0 bases from V and 5 bases from J, with 14 bases between. Germline assignment: CDR1 SGHRS and CDR2 YFSETQ. CDR3 length equals 15 residues. For the CDR3, the DNA is TGCGCCAGCAGCTTGGAGGCCACAGGAGCAACTGAAGCTTTCTTT. Its protein is CASSLEATGATEAFF. The entire variable domain, with the rest obtained from reference TRBV5-1 and TRBJ1-1, is as follows: KAGVTQTPRYLIKTRGQQVTLSCSPISGHRSVSWYQQTPGQGLQFLFEYFSETQRNKGNFPGRFSGRQFSNSRSEMNVSTLELGDSALYLCASSLEATGATEAFFGQGTRLTVV.

This chain joins TRBV2 and TRBJ2-2; D gene ambiguous. This CDR3 is built from 16 residues. Trimming took off 6 bases at V and 3 bases at J, with 17 bases between the two ends. Germline CDR1 is SNHLY and CDR2 is FYNNEI. DNA for the CDR3: TGTGCCAGCAGCTTATCCCGGGCCCTTGACACCGGGGAGCTGTTTTTT. It translates to CASSLSRALDTGELFF.

The chain recombines TRBV20-1 with TRBJ2-2; D is unresolved. V was shortened by 4 bases and J by 0 bases, with 6 bases between the two germline ends. Germline CDR1 and CDR2: DFQATT and SNEGSKA (reference sequence). This CDR3 region has 13 residues. CDR3 nucleotides: TGCAGTGCTACCGAACCGAACACCGGGGAGCTGTTTTTT. As protein: CSATEPNTGELFF.

The chain joins TRBV29-1 to TRBJ2-5; TRBD1 matches at 9 bases. CDR3 length equals 14 residues. Germline V gives CDR1 SQVTM, CDR2 ANQGSEA. V lost 3 bases to trimming and J lost 5 bases; unmatched junction nucleotides: 7. In nucleotides, the CDR3 is TGCAGCGTTGACGGGACAGGGTCTCGGGAGACCCAGTACTTC. It is translated as CSVDGTGSRETQYF.

This clonotype was detected a few times. The chain uses TRBV14 and TRBJ2-1, with D hard to call. Trimming pared 0 bases from V and 4 bases from J, leaving 16 bases between. This CDR3 has 17 amino acids. In germline, CDR1 is SGHDN, CDR2 FVKESK. CDR3 sequence reads: CASSQDPEAPWYNEQFF. CDR3 nucleotides: TGTGCCAGCAGCCAAGATCCAGAAGCCCCCTGGTACAATGAGCAGTTCTTC.

In its sample, this clonotype was seen a few times. The V gene is TRBV20-1, the J gene TRBJ2-1; the match to TRBD2 covers 7 bases. CDR1 is DFQATT and CDR2 is SNEGSKA in the germline V gene (reference sequence). The CDR3 consists of 15 residues. V shed 6 bases, J shed 0 bases, and the junction held 8 bases outside the gene matches. CDR3 protein: CSAHPSGSSYNEQFF. The CDR3 DNA reads TGCAGTGCCCATCCTAGCGGCAGCTCCTACAATGAGCAGTTCTTC.

This clonotype was counted between two and nine times. CDR3 sequence reads: CASRNYRDRINEKLFF. In DNA form, the CDR3 reads TGTGCCAGCAGAAACTACCGGGACAGGATAAATGAAAAACTGTTTTTT. The chain combines TRBV2 with TRBJ1-4, with 8 bases lining up with TRBD1. Germline values: CDR1 SNHLY, CDR2 FYNNEI. Unmatched junction bases numbered 11, after V lost 6 bases and J lost 5 bases. This CDR3 is built from 16 residues.